This record covers a single TCR beta chain. A much larger clonotype is one base distant, so this may be a read error. TCRdb ran MiXCR on the RT-PCR reads and lists one entry per CDR3 protein. The sample lists about 680,000 distinct CDR3 sequences, approximately 15% seen once, with 3.6% in the top ten. Germline values: CDR1 SGHRS, CDR2 YFSETQ. V dropped 0 bases and J dropped 1 base, with 23 bases sitting between them. The CDR3 sequence is 19 residues long. Sequences were obtained from memory CD4+ T cells from blood. V usage is TRBV5-1 and J usage is TRBJ2-7; D not resolved. The source of this sequence is a female donor in good health, serving as a healthy control. This CDR3 reads CASSLALVGLTRPSYEQYF. The CDR3 DNA reads TGCGCCAGCAGCTTGGCCCTGGTTGGGTTGACAAGGCCTTCCTACGAGCAGTACTTC.